This TCR beta chain is from a study of CD8 T cells in Susac syndrome. RNA amounts of roughly 0.45 to 1 ug underwent reverse transcription with random hexamers. Each CDR3 protein gets one entry after TCRdb re-called the immunoSEQ multiplex PCR reads with MiXCR. The profile shows thousands of distinct CDR3 sequences, about 69% of them singletons. Memory subsets for TEMRA sorting were defined by CD27 and CD45RA staining. Germline values: CDR1 MNHEY, CDR2 SMNVEV (reference sequence). V lost 2 bases and J lost 4, with 11 bases in between. This CDR3 region has 14 residues. The source material was CD8+ TEMRA cells from PBMCs. Sample subset: FACS-sorted terminally differentiated effector memory CD8+ T cells re-expressing CD45RA (CD8+ TEMRA). The receptor's source is a human donor with Susac syndrome. The rearrangement links TRBV27 to TRBJ1-1; D uncertain. The CDR3 sequence: CASSLAGPSTEAFF. CDR3 DNA sequence: TGTGCCAGCAGTTTAGCTGGCCCGAGCACTGAAGCTTTCTTT.